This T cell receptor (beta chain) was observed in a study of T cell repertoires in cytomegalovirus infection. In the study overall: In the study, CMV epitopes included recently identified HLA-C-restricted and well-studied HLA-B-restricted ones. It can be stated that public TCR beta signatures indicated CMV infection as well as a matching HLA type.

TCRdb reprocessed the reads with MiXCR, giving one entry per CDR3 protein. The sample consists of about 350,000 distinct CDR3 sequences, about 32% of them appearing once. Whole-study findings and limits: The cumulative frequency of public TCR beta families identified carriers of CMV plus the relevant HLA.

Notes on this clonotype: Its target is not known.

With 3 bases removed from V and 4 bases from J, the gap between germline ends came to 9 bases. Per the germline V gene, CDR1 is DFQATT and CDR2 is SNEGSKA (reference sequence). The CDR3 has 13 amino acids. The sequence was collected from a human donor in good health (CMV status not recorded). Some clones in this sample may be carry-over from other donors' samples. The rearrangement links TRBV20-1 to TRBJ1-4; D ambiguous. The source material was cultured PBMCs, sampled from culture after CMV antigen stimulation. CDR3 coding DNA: TGCAGTGCTAGGAAAGGGTTTAATGAAAAACTGTTTTTT. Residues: CSARKGFNEKLFF.